Below, one TCR beta chain is given with its context. The target antigen is unknown. The data are from a study of somatic mutations in cytotoxic T cells in rheumatoid arthritis. About the study: In some cases, T-cell populations stained with V beta antibodies were flow-sorted at nearly 100% purity, and these included V beta1+ cells sequenced for TCRB.

General observations from the study: Levels of CD8+ T-cell clonality in rheumatoid arthritis patients were statistically indistinguishable from those seen in age-matched healthy controls, with no significant difference.

This table comes from immunoSEQ multiplex PCR, and its TCRdb copy is limited to in-frame clones, with some not included. The sample includes 20,000 or so clones, approximately 74% of them seen just once. The V gene lost 5 bases and the J gene lost 8 bases, with 18 bases spanning the gap. The CDR3 consists of 14 residues. CDR1 SEHNR and CDR2 FQNEAQ come from the germline V gene (reference sequence). The J gene is TRBJ1-2, the V gene TRBV7-9; TRBD1 is a possible D gene (5 bases). The TCR sequence derives from a man aged 55 to 70 in good health. Sequencing was performed on CD8+ T cells sorted from blood. For the CDR3, the DNA is TGTGCCAGCAGCCTGGAGATGGGGCTTCAGGGCTACACCTTC. Translated, it gives CASSLEMGLQGYTF.